The clone carrying this T cell receptor beta chain was found a few times. The antigen is undetermined. Researchers amplified the TCR beta CDR3 regions from RNA transcripts. The TCR CDR3 first-round RT-PCR relied on the HTBI primer set. TCRdb re-derived calls from the multiplex PCR reads in MiXCR, one entry per CDR3 protein. This sample carries 600,000 to 900,000 distinct CDR3 sequences, roughly 17% of them seen once, and the ten largest clones take roughly 8%. Germline V lookup: CDR1 SGHDT, CDR2 YYEEEE. The CDR3 totals 16 residues. Trimming removed 5 bases from V and 1 base from J, with 16 bases in between. The data derive from a study of T cells in Graves' hyperthyroidism and ophthalmopathy. General observations from the study: From stable hyperthyroidism, ophthalmopathy was set apart by a 13 V-J model.

The sequence derives from a man aged 18 to 30 with Graves' hyperthyroidism. The sequencing sample was made of blood. This rearrangement joins TRBV5-6 to TRBJ2-1, with D perhaps TRBD2 (5 bases). The CDR3 spells CASRLVGSGSYNEQFF. The CDR3, as DNA: TGTGCCAGCAGACTGGTGGGTTCGGGGTCCTACAATGAGCAGTTCTTC.